The present entry profiles one T cell receptor (beta chain) with its context. This clone came up once. What antigen it recognizes has not been identified. Nothing much larger sits one base from this clone, and base qualities are not available. The library was built by means of the immunoSEQ multiplex PCR assay. Sourced from immuneACCESS, this table was stored by TCRdb with only in-frame sequences that have V and J called. A share of the clones is absent; for the studies checked, an unresolved V gene accounts for under half, and the remainder has no known explanation. A total of about 68,000 clones appear in this sample, 90% of them only once. The ten largest account for around 1.6% of the sample. This entry belongs to a study of T cell changes during pregnancy in multiple sclerosis (dated by TCRdb to between 2018 and 2021). Notes on the research overall: The study examined how the T cell repertoire changed over the course of pregnancy in women with multiple sclerosis.

The CDR3 holds 14 amino acids from the cysteine to the phenylalanine. This entry keeps only the CDR3 DNA: 42 bases, framed from base 1. V lost 4 bases and J lost 1 base; the stretch between them is 10 bases long. The germline V gene yields SQVTM for CDR1 and ANQGSEA for CDR2. Sequencing used peripheral blood, obtained in the third trimester of pregnancy. The rearrangement joined TRBV29-1 to TRBJ2-2; TRBD1 is a possible D gene, resting on 6 matching bases. The clonotype was recovered from a female donor with multiple sclerosis, enrolled in a pregnancy study. The DNA sequence is given as TGCAGCGTTGTAGGCAGGGGGAACACCGGGGAGCTGTTTTTT. Its translation is CSVVGRGNTGELFF.